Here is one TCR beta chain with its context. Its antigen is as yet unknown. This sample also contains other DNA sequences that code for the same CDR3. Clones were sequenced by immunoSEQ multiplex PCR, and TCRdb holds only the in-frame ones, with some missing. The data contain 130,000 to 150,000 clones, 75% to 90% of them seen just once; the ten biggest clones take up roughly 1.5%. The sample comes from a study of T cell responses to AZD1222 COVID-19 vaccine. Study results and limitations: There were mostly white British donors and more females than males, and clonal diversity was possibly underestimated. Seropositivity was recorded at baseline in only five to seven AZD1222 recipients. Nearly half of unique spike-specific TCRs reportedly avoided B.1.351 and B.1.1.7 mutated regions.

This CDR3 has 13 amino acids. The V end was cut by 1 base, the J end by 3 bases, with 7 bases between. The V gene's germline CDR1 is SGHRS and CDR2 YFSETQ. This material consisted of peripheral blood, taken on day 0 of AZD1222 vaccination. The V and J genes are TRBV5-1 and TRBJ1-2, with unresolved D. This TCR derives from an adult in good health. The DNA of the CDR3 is TGCGCCAGCAGCTTGAACGGGGACTATGGCTACACCTTC. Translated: CASSLNGDYGYTF.